The 16 T cell receptor beta chains given below trace back to one sample, sequenced in a study of blood T cell repertoires in COVID-19 (dated by TCRdb to the early 2020s). The library relied on the immunoSEQ multiplex PCR assay. This immuneACCESS table, as held by TCRdb, lists in-frame sequences with V and J called but not all clones. Of the missing ones, under half trace to an unresolved V gene in checked studies; the others have no known cause. This sample gives approximately 180,000 clones in total; roughly 89% of them show up just once. The ten largest clones represent 2% to 2.5% of the sample. The sample taken for sequencing was PBMCs or T cells enriched from blood (not recorded which). These receptors originate from a woman between 40 and 50 years old with acute COVID-19.

The rearrangement links TRBV6-5 to TRBJ2-1; a possible D gene is TRBD2 (6 bases). Trimming stripped 8 bases from V and 0 bases from J, with 14 bases between. In germline, CDR1 is MNHEY, CDR2 SVGAGI. The CDR3 is made up of 15 amino acids. The chain's CDR3 is CASAQRASSYNEQFF. The CDR3 nucleotides read TGTGCCAGCGCCCAGCGGGCGAGCTCCTACAATGAGCAGTTCTTC.

V gene TRBV5-1 combines with J gene TRBJ1-1, with a tentative D call TRBD1 (6 bases). This CDR3 spans 21 amino acids. The ends were cut back, 0 bases at V and 2 bases at J, with 29 bases in the middle. The germline gives CDR1 SGHRS, CDR2 YFSETQ. The CDR3 loop is CASSLVPKTGSFTSVNTEAFF. The DNA of the CDR3 is TGCGCCAGCAGCTTGGTACCAAAAACAGGGAGCTTCACGTCCGTAAACACTGAAGCTTTCTTT.

The gene calls are TRBV4-2 and TRBJ2-1; 13 nucleotides agree with TRBD2. The CDR3 length is 15 residues. The V and J ends lost 1 base and 9 bases, in that order; junction bases with no gene match: 3. The germline V gene encodes CDR1 LGHNA and CDR2 YNFKEQ. The CDR3 coding sequence is TGTGCCAGCAGCCAAGTCGGGACTAGCGGGGTTGAGCAGTTCTTC. Its protein is CASSQVGTSGVEQFF.

This clone was detected once. The V call is TRBV6-4, the J call TRBJ2-2, with TRBD1 matching over 8 bases. CDR1 is MRHNA, CDR2 SNTAGT, per germline. CDR3 length: 15 residues. V lost 6 bases and J lost 4; bases outside the gene matches: 7. The DNA for the CDR3 is TGTGCCAGCAGCTTAGACAGGGGAGCCACCGGGGAGCTGTTTTTT. This codes for CASSLDRGATGELFF.

The chain carries TRBV2 and TRBJ2-1; a weak D match, TRBD1 (6 bases). This CDR3 comprises 11 residues. Germline CDR1 SNHLY, CDR2 FYNNEI. V shed 6 bases and J shed 7 bases, with 7 bases lying between them. CDR3 nucleotides: TGTGCCAGCAGCCAGGGGAATGAGCAGTTCTTC. Its translation is CASSQGNEQFF.

The genes are TRBV9 and TRBJ1-4, with TRBD1 matching 8 bases. This CDR3 comprises 15 residues. The germline V gene encodes CDR1 SGDLS and CDR2 YYNGEE. V dropped 3 bases and J dropped 5; count of bases not matched to a gene: 6. The CDR3 nucleotides read TGTGCCAGCAGCGAGCCACGACAGGGGAATGAAAAACTGTTTTTT. Translating it yields CASSEPRQGNEKLFF.

The rearrangement joins TRBV2 to TRBJ1-2; no reliable D call. The CDR3 length is 14 residues. Deletions cut 0 bases from V and 8 bases from J, with 13 bases between. Germline V gene lookup returns CDR1 SNHLY and CDR2 FYNNEI. CDR3 sequence reads: CASSEAPRYEGYTF. DNA of the CDR3: TGTGCCAGCAGTGAAGCGCCGAGGTACGAGGGCTACACCTTC.

The chain links TRBV6-1 to TRBJ2-7; TRBD2 aligns across 10 bases. Germline CDR1 reads MNHNS; CDR2 reads SASEGT. The CDR3 loop spans 17 amino acids. Trimming cost V 4 bases and J 2 bases; bases outside gene matches: 11. The CDR3 nucleotides read TGTGCCAGCAGTGCGGCTAGCGGGGGCCTATTAACCTACGAGCAGTACTTC. Encoded protein: CASSAASGGLLTYEQYF.

The V call is TRBV9, the J call TRBJ2-5; 8 nucleotides align to TRBD1. Germline loops: CDR1 SGDLS, CDR2 YYNGEE. The J segment lost 1 base and the V segment lost 3 bases, leaving 11 bases of the junction unmatched. This CDR3 spans 17 amino acids. For the CDR3, the DNA is TGTGCCAGCAGCGATTCCAAGACAGGGGCGCTCCAAGAGACCCAGTACTTC. It translates to CASSDSKTGALQETQYF.

The gene calls are TRBV5-1 and TRBJ2-1; TRBD2 aligns across 8 bases. J lost 6 bases, V lost 4 bases, and 6 bases had no gene match. This CDR3 region has 14 residues. In germline, CDR1 is SGHRS, CDR2 YFSETQ. As DNA, the CDR3 is TGCGCCAGCAGCCCAGTAGCGGGGATCAATGAGCAGTTCTTC. Its translation is CASSPVAGINEQFF.

The table lists this clone with a count of one. The chain couples TRBV12-5 to TRBJ2-1, with 13 bases that match TRBD2. Germline values: CDR1 LGHNT, CDR2 FRNRAP. CDR3 length: 16 residues. The V and J ends lost 3 bases and 5 bases, in that order; junction bases with no gene match: 4. The CDR3 bases are TGTGCTAGTGGTTTTTCCGGGACTAGCGGGGACAATGAGCAGTTCTTC. It yields the protein CASGFSGTSGDNEQFF.

This clone was counted once. V usage is TRBV4-1 and J usage is TRBJ1-1; 8 nucleotides line up with TRBD1. The CDR3 spans 16 residues. CDR1 and CDR2 (germline): MGHRA, YSYEKL. The J segment lost 0 bases and the V segment lost 3 bases, leaving 6 bases of the junction unmatched. The CDR3 nucleotides read TGCGCCAGCAGCCACGGGACAGGAATAATGAACACTGAAGCTTTCTTT. Translation gives CASSHGTGIMNTEAFF.

V gene TRBV5-4 combines with J gene TRBJ1-3; tentative D call: TRBD1 (5 bases). Looked up from germline, CDR1 is SGHNT and CDR2 is YYREEE (reference sequence). The CDR3 loop spans 16 amino acids. The V end was cut by 0 bases, the J end by 4 bases, with 14 bases between. The CDR3 DNA sequence: TGTGCCAGCAGCTTGGCTGGCAGGGATAACGGAAACACCATATATTTT. Translation: CASSLAGRDNGNTIYF.

The V gene is TRBV5-6, the J gene TRBJ2-1, with TRBD1 identical over 8 bases. The CDR3 is 14 residues long. J gave up 9 bases and V 0 bases, and 5 bases lay outside the gene matches. The V gene's germline CDR1 is SGHDT and CDR2 YYEEEE. This CDR3 reads CASSLGRTGSEQFF. The CDR3 DNA reads TGTGCCAGCAGCTTGGGGCGGACAGGGTCTGAGCAGTTCTTC.

The CDR3: CASSYYGNNEQFF. In DNA, the CDR3 is TGTGCCAGCAGTTACTACGGGAACAATGAGCAGTTCTTC. The rearrangement uses TRBV6-6 and TRBJ2-1, with TRBD2 as a possible D gene (5 bases). CDR3 size: 13 residues. The V gene lost 1 base and the J gene lost 5 bases, with 6 bases spanning the gap. The V gene's germline CDR1 is MNHNY and CDR2 SVGAGI (reference sequence).

The rearrangement joins TRBV3-1 (or the pseudogene TRBV3-2) to TRBJ2-5; D unresolved. The CDR3 runs 11 residues. Trimming removed 6 bases from V and 5 bases from J, with 7 bases in between. Germline V gene data show CDR1 as LGHDT and CDR2 as YNNKEL (reference sequence). The DNA of the CDR3 is TGTGCCAGCAGTGTAGAGGAGACCCAGTACTTC. This sequence encodes CASSVEETQYF.